This T cell receptor beta chain was captured by sequencing in a study of T cell repertoires in cytomegalovirus infection. Overall study: In public TCR beta signatures, there were indications of both CMV infection and matching HLA type.

V gave up 0 bases and J gave up 10 bases; unmatched junction bases: 8. The germline CDR1 and CDR2 sequences are SGDLS and YYNGEE. The CDR3 runs 15 residues. This clonotype was recorded a few times. Antigen unknown. TCRdb itself ran the reads through MiXCR, one entry per CDR3 protein. The sample has hundreds of thousands of distinct CDR3 sequences, roughly 26% seen once; the top ten hold around 7.6%. Broader study findings: Dominating the ex vivo response were TCR beta clonotypes that were CMV-specific and HLA-C-restricted.

This chain connects TRBV9 to TRBJ2-1; 9 bases are a match to TRBD2. This sequence originates from a human donor in good health (CMV status not recorded). Some clones in this sample may be carry-over from other donors' samples. The sample was CD8+ T cells from PBMCs. The CDR3 sequence: CASSVAAGGAQEQFF. CDR3 in DNA: TGTGCCAGCAGCGTAGCGGCGGGGGGGGCCCAAGAGCAGTTCTTC.